This entry features one TCR beta chain sequence. This specimen comes from a study of blood T cell repertoires in COVID-19. Measured with immunoSEQ multiplex PCR; TCRdb has only the in-frame clones, and not every one. This table holds about 180,000 clones, under 90% found once. The CDR3 has 14 residues. Germline lookup yields CDR1 SGDLS and CDR2 YYNGEE. J lost 0 bases, V lost 3 bases, and 2 bases had no gene match. The genes are TRBV9 and TRBJ2-7; 8 nucleotides align to TRBD2. The sequence came from a man aged 55 to 70 who had recovered from COVID-19. The sample comprised PBMCs or T cells enriched from blood (not recorded which). The CDR3 sequence: CASSELAASYEQYF. For the CDR3, the DNA is TGTGCCAGCAGCGAACTAGCGGCCTCCTACGAGCAGTACTTC.